This T cell receptor (beta chain) emerged from a study of T cell responses to AZD1222 COVID-19 vaccine. Across the study: Samples with a second dose at about 4 or about 12 weeks were pooled together.

The CDR3 loop spans 12 amino acids. The ends were cut back, 3 bases at V and 4 bases at J, with 9 bases in the middle. The germline V gene has CDR1 SQVTM and CDR2 ANQGSEA. Generated by immunoSEQ multiplex PCR, the TCRdb table keeps only in-frame clones and is missing some. The sample contains more than 140,000 clones, approximately 90% of which appear only once. In the case of this clone: Antigen unknown.

Study-wide findings and caveats: An increase in Spike-specific TCR breadth and depth was observed after two AZD1222 doses. Donors, mostly white British, included more females; clonal diversity was possibly underestimated.

The material sequenced was peripheral blood, taken on day 0 of AZD1222 vaccination. This TCR came from an adult in good health. This chain links TRBV29-1 with TRBJ1-2; possibly TRBD1 for D (5 bases). Here the CDR3 reads CSVDSGPYGYTF. The DNA of the CDR3 is TGCAGCGTTGACTCAGGGCCCTATGGCTACACCTTC.